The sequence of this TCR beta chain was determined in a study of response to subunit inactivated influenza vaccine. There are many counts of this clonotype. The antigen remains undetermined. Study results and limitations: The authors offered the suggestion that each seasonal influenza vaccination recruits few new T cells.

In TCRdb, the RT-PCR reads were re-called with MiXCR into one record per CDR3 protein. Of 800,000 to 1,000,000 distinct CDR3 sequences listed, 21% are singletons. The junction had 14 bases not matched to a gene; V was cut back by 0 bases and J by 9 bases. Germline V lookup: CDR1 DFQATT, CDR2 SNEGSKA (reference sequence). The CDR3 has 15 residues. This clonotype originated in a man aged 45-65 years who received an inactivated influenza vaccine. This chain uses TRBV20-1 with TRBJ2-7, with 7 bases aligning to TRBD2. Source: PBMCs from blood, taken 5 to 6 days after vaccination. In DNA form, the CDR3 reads TGCAGTGCTAGAGATACCCTTCTGGGGGGGACGGCGCAGTACTTC. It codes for CSARDTLLGGTAQYF.